The rows below give T cell receptor beta chains drawn from one sample of a study of blood T cell repertoires in COVID-19. TCRdb's copy holds only in-frame clones and misses some; the assay was immunoSEQ multiplex PCR. The sample lists around 200,000 clones; approximately 83% were seen once. Sequencing was done on a sample of peripheral blood. These receptors all stem from a man aged 55 to 70 with acute or convalescent COVID-19. The CDR3 runs from the conserved cysteine through the conserved F or W. The order of the fields is CDR3 protein, CDR3 DNA, V gene, J gene, clone size, D gene. A D gene is named only where the DNA matches it firmly. Size is omitted from some rows. Given values are once, few, many or a class for expanded clones.

CDR3: CASSSTWTGRDTGELFF; DNA: TGTGCCAGCAGTTCAACGTGGACAGGGCGGGACACCGGGGAGCTGTTTTTT; V: TRBV27; J: TRBJ2-2; size: .; D: TRBD1
CDR3: CASSLSQLAGVTGELFF; DNA: TGTGCCAGCAGCTTAAGCCAACTAGCGGGGGTCACCGGGGAGCTGTTTTTT; V: TRBV7-3; J: TRBJ2-2; size: .; D: TRBD2
CDR3: CASSPAGTGKHEQYF; DNA: TGTGCCAGCAGCCCCGCCGGGACAGGGAAGCACGAGCAGTACTTC; V: TRBV28; J: TRBJ2-7; size: .; D: TRBD1
CDR3: CASSMEGNQPQHF; DNA: TGTGCCAGTAGTATGGAGGGCAATCAGCCCCAGCATTTT; V: TRBV19; J: TRBJ1-5; size: .; D: .
CDR3: CASSQEGGYQETQYF; DNA: TGCGCCAGCAGCCAAGAAGGGGGATACCAAGAGACCCAGTACTTC; V: TRBV4-1; J: TRBJ2-5; size: .; D: .
CDR3: CASSSTSQGLSRSNQPQHF; DNA: TGTGCCAGTAGTTCTACATCGCAGGGTTTATCCCGAAGCAATCAGCCCCAGCATTTT; V: TRBV19; J: TRBJ1-5; size: .; D: .
CDR3: CASSYSGLAGGDTQYF; DNA: TGCGCCAGCAGCTACTCGGGACTAGCGGGAGGAGATACGCAGTATTTT; V: TRBV5-1; J: TRBJ2-3; size: .; D: TRBD2
CDR3: CASSFSTSYEQYF; DNA: TGTGCCAGCAGCTTCTCGACTTCCTACGAGCAGTACTTC; V: TRBV7-2; J: TRBJ2-7; size: .; D: .
CDR3: CASSLGQGIGSPLHF; DNA: TGTGCCAGCAGCCTCGGACAGGGGATCGGTTCACCCCTCCACTTT; V: TRBV7-9; J: TRBJ1-6; size: .; D: TRBD1
CDR3: CASSQAGGRVGSSYNEQFF; DNA: TGTGCCAGCAGCCAAGCGGGCGGGAGAGTGGGGAGCTCCTACAATGAGCAGTTCTTC; V: TRBV7-9; J: TRBJ2-1; size: .; D: TRBD2
CDR3: CASSYSFPGELFF; DNA: TGTGCCAGCAGTTACTCCTTCCCCGGGGAGCTGTTTTTT; V: TRBV6-2/TRBV6-3; J: TRBJ2-2; size: few; D: .
CDR3: CAIIQEGKNTEAFF; DNA: TGTGCCATCATACAGGAAGGTAAGAACACTGAAGCTTTCTTT; V: TRBV27; J: TRBJ1-1; size: .; D: .
CDR3: CAARGGAGGYTF; DNA: TGTGCCGCAAGAGGGGGGGCTGGTGGCTACACCTTC; V: TRBV28; J: TRBJ1-2; size: .; D: .
CDR3: CASSVGPGGYTGELFF; DNA: TGTGCCAGCAGCGTAGGTCCAGGGGGGTACACCGGGGAGCTGTTTTTT; V: TRBV9; J: TRBJ2-2; size: .; D: .
CDR3: CASSQNSRSANEQFF; DNA: TGTGCCAGCAGTCAGAACAGCAGGTCCGCCAATGAGCAGTTCTTC; V: TRBV2; J: TRBJ2-1; size: .; D: .
CDR3: CASSTQAHQPQHF; DNA: TGTGCCAGTAGTACACAGGCCCATCAGCCCCAGCATTTT; V: TRBV19; J: TRBJ1-5; size: .; D: .
CDR3: CASSLPRQGTTGELFF; DNA: TGTGCCAGCAGCTTGCCCAGGCAGGGGACCACCGGGGAGCTGTTTTTT; V: TRBV7-2; J: TRBJ2-2; size: .; D: .
CDR3: CASSRGLAGSTSGEQYF; DNA: TGCGCCAGCAGCCGAGGACTAGCGGGATCCACTTCAGGCGAGCAGTACTTC; V: TRBV4-1; J: TRBJ2-7; size: .; D: TRBD2
CDR3: CATKEDSSRDVNTEAFF; DNA: TGTGCCACCAAGGAGGACAGTTCAAGGGACGTGAACACTGAAGCTTTCTTT; V: TRBV24-1; J: TRBJ1-1; size: .; D: .
CDR3: CATRPTGAENEQFF; DNA: TGTGCCACCCGACCGACAGGGGCCGAAAATGAGCAGTTCTTC; V: TRBV2; J: TRBJ2-1; size: .; D: TRBD1
CDR3: CASSPQRGSGSSNTQYF; DNA: TGTGCCAGCAGTCCACAGCGGGGTAGCGGGAGTTCGAATACGCAGTATTTT; V: TRBV7-2; J: TRBJ2-3; size: .; D: TRBD2
CDR3: CASSSRRTGNTIYF; DNA: TGTGCCAGCAGCTCCCGCAGGACTGGAAACACCATATATTTT; V: TRBV2; J: TRBJ1-3; size: .; D: .
CDR3: CAINPGLANTGELFF; DNA: TGTGCCATAAACCCGGGACTAGCGAACACCGGGGAGCTGTTTTTT; V: TRBV10-3; J: TRBJ2-2; size: .; D: TRBD2
CDR3: CASSPMGQVSYNEQFF; DNA: TGTGCCAGCAGCCCCATGGGGCAGGTATCCTACAATGAGCAGTTCTTC; V: TRBV7-2; J: TRBJ2-1; size: .; D: .
CDR3: CASSTQGAMGGELFF; DNA: TGTGCCAGTAGTACTCAGGGGGCGATGGGCGGGGAGCTGTTTTTT; V: TRBV19; J: TRBJ2-2; size: few; D: TRBD1
CDR3: CASSQVGGTEQFF; DNA: TGTGCCAGCAGCCAAGTGGGCGGGACTGAGCAGTTCTTC; V: TRBV3-1/TRBV3-2; J: TRBJ2-1; size: .; D: .
CDR3: CASSITGFGYGYTF; DNA: TGTGCCAGCAGTATTACAGGGTTCGGCTATGGCTACACCTTC; V: TRBV27; J: TRBJ1-2; size: .; D: .